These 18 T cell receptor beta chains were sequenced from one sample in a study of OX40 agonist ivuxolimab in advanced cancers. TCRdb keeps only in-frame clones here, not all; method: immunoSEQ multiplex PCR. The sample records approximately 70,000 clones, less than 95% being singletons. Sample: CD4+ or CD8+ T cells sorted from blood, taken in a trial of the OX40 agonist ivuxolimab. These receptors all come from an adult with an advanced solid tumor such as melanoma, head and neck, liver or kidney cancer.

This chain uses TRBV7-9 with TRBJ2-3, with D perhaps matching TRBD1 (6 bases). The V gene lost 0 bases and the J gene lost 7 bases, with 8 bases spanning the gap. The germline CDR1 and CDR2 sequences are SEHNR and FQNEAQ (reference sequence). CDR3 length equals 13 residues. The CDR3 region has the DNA TGTGCCAGCAGCTTAGCACAGGGAAATACGCAGTATTTT. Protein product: CASSLAQGNTQYF.

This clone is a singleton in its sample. CDR3 nucleotide sequence: TGTGCCAGCAGTGAAGTTGCGGGCCGGGAGACCCAGTACTTC. Amino acid sequence: CASSEVAGRETQYF. This chain uses TRBV2 with TRBJ2-5; D perhaps matches TRBD2 (5 bases). This CDR3 is built from 14 residues. CDR1 and CDR2 from the germline V gene are SNHLY and FYNNEI. V lost 1 base, J lost 5 bases, and 11 bases lay in between.

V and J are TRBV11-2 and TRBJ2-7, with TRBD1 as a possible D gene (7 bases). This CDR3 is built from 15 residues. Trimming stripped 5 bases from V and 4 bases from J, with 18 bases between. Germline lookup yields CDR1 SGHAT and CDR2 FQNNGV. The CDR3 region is CASSGMAGGQYEQYF. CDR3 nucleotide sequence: TGTGCCAGCAGCGGGATGGCAGGGGGGCAATACGAGCAGTACTTC.

The CDR3 bases are TGTGCCAGCAGCTACCGGACTAGCGGGACTTCAACAGAGACCCAGTACTTC. Protein product: CASSYRTSGTSTETQYF. The chain combines TRBV11-3 with TRBJ2-5; TRBD2 agrees at 12 bases. The germline gives CDR1 SGHNT, CDR2 YENEEA. V lost 4 bases to trimming and J lost 4 bases; unmatched junction nucleotides: 10. The CDR3 contains 17 residues.

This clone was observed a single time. The CDR3 bases are TGTGCCAGCAGCACGGATGTCACAGAGACCCAGTACTTC. This gives the protein CASSTDVTETQYF. V is TRBV7-3 and J is TRBJ2-5; no firm D call. The germline CDR1 and CDR2 sequences are SGHTA and FQGTGA. Trimming took off 5 bases at V and 4 bases at J, with 11 bases between the two ends. There are 13 residues in the CDR3.

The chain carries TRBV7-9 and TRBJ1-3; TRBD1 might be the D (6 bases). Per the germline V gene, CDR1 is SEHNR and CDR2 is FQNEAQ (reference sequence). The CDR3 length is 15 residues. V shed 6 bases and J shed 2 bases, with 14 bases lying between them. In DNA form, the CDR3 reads TGTGCCAGCAGATCAGCGGGGGGCGCTGGAAACACCATATATTTT. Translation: CASRSAGGAGNTIYF.

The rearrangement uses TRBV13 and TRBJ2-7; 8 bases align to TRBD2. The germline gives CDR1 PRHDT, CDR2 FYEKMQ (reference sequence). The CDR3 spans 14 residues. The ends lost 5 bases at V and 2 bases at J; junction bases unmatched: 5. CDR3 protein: CASSPRAGAYEQYF. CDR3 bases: TGTGCCAGCAGCCCCAGAGCGGGAGCCTACGAGCAGTACTTC. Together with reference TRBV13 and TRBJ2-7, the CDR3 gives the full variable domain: AAGVIQSPRHLIKEKRETATLKCYPIPRHDTVYWYQQGPGQDPQFLISFYEKMQSDKGSIPDRFSAQQFSDYHSELNMSSLELGDSALYFCASSPRAGAYEQYFGPGTRLTVT.

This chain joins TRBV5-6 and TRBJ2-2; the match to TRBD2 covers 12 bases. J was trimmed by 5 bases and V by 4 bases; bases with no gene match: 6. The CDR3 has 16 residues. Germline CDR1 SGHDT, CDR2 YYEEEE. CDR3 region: CASSRRTSGITGELFF. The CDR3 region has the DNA TGTGCCAGCAGCCGTCGGACTAGCGGGATAACCGGGGAGCTGTTTTTT. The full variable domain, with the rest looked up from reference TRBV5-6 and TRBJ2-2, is DAGVTQSPTHLIKTRGQQVTLRCSPKSGHDTVSWYQQALGQGPQFIFQYYEEEERQRGNFPDRFSGHQFPNYSSELNVNALLLGDSALYLCASSRRTSGITGELFFGEGSRLTVL.

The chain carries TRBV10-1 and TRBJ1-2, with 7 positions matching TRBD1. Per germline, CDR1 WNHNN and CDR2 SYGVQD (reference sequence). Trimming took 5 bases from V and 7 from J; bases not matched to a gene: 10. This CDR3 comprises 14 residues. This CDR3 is CASSYDRAPGGYTF. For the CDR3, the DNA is TGCGCCAGCAGTTATGACAGGGCACCAGGTGGCTACACCTTC.

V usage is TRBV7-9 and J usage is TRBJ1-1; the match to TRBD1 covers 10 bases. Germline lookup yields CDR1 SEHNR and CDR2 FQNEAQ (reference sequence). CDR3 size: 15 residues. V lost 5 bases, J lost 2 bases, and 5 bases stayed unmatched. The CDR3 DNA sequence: TGTGCCAGCAGCCCCGGGACAGGGGCAAACACTGAAGCTTTCTTT. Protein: CASSPGTGANTEAFF.

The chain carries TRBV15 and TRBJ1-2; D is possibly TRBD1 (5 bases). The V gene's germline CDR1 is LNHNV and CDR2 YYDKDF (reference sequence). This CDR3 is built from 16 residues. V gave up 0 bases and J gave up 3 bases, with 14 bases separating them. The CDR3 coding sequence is TGTGCCACCAGCAGAGATCGAGTAGGGGTACACTATGGCTACACCTTC. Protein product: CATSRDRVGVHYGYTF.

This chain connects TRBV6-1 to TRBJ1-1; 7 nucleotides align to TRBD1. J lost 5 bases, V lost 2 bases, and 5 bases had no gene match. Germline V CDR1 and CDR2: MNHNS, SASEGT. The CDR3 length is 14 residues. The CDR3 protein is CASSEQGGGTEAFF. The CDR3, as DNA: TGTGCCAGCAGTGAACAGGGGGGAGGAACTGAAGCTTTCTTT.

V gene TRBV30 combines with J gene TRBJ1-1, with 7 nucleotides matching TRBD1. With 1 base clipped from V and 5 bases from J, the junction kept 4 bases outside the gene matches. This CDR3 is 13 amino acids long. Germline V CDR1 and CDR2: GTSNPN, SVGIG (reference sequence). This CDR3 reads CAWSGDSETEAFF. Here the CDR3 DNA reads TGTGCCTGGAGTGGGGACAGTGAGACTGAAGCTTTCTTT.

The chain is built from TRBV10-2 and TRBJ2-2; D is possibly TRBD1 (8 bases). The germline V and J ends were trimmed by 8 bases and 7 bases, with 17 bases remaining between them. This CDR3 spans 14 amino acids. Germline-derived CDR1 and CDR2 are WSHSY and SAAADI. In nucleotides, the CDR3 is TGCGCCAGCTATTTCACAGGGGGGGTCGGGGAGCTGTTTTTT. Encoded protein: CASYFTGGVGELFF.

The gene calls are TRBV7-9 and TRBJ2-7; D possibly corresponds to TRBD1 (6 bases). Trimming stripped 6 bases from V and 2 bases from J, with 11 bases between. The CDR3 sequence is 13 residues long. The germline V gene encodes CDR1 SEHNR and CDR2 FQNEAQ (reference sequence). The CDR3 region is CASSEQGPYEQYF. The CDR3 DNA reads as TGTGCCAGCAGTGAGCAGGGGCCCTACGAGCAGTACTTC.

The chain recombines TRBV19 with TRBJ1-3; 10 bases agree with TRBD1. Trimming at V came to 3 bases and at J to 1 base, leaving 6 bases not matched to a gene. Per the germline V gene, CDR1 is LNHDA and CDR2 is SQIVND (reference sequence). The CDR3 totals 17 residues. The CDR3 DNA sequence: TGTGCCAGTAGTATCGGGACAGGGGATCTATCTGGAAACACCATATATTTT. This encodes CASSIGTGDLSGNTIYF.

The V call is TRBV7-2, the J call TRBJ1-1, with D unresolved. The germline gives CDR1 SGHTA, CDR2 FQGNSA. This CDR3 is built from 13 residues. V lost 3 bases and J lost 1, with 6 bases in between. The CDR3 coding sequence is TGTGCCAGCAGCTTTCAGGCGAACACTGAAGCTTTCTTT. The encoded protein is CASSFQANTEAFF.

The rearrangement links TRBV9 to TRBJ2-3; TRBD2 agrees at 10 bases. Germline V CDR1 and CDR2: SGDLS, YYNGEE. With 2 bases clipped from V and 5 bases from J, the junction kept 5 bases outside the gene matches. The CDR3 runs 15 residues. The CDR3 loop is CASSVRLAGEDTQYF. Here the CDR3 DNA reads TGTGCCAGCAGCGTTCGGCTAGCGGGAGAAGATACGCAGTATTTT.